The 7 T cell receptor beta chains below all came from one sample that was sequenced in a study of blood T cell repertoires in COVID-19. Only in-frame clones appear in the TCRdb table, and some are missing; sequencing was by immunoSEQ multiplex PCR. Here the sample spans 85,000 to 100,000 clones, about 83% being singletons. Specimen: peripheral blood. The receptors come from a woman in her sixties or seventies with COVID-19, enrolled during active disease.

The V gene is TRBV5-1, the J gene TRBJ2-1; D gene ambiguous. The CDR3 extends over 13 amino acids. The germline V and J ends were trimmed by 3 bases and 0 bases, with 4 bases remaining between them. Germline CDR1 is SGHRS and CDR2 is YFSETQ. Here the CDR3 reads CASSSGSYNEQFF. In nucleotides, the CDR3 is TGCGCCAGCAGCTCCGGCTCCTACAATGAGCAGTTCTTC.

This chain connects TRBV29-1 to TRBJ1-1, with D perhaps TRBD1 (6 bases). Trimming stripped 0 bases from V and 7 bases from J, with 15 bases between. The CDR3 loop spans 14 amino acids. Germline values: CDR1 SQVTM, CDR2 ANQGSEA. CDR3 nucleotide sequence: TGCAGCGTTGAAGATCAGGGGTCAGGGAATGAAGCTTTCTTT. Amino acids: CSVEDQGSGNEAFF.

The chain uses TRBV15 and TRBJ2-7; TRBD1 aligns across 7 bases. V dropped 3 bases and J dropped 3; count of bases not matched to a gene: 2. From germline, CDR1 is LNHNV and CDR2 YYDKDF (reference sequence). The CDR3 is 13 residues long. CDR3 coding DNA: TGTGCCACCAGCAGTAACAGGGGCTACGAGCAGTACTTC. Residues: CATSSNRGYEQYF.

The V call is TRBV5-1, the J call TRBJ2-7; D unclear. The germline V gene encodes CDR1 SGHRS and CDR2 YFSETQ. This CDR3 contains 15 residues. The V and J ends lost 0 bases and 7 bases respectively, with 17 bases between them. The CDR3 DNA reads as TGCGCCAGCAGCTTGGGGTCTCGAACTCCATATGAGCAGTACTTC. Protein sequence: CASSLGSRTPYEQYF.

V is TRBV5-1 and J is TRBJ2-3; 9 nucleotides match TRBD2. The V gene's germline CDR1 is SGHRS and CDR2 YFSETQ. Trimming cost V 0 bases and J 4 bases; bases outside gene matches: 9. The CDR3 covers 17 residues. Written as DNA, the CDR3 is TGCGCCAGCAGCTTGGCCCAAGGGGCGGGGGGGTCAGATACGCAGTATTTT. The encoded protein is CASSLAQGAGGSDTQYF. Full variable domain (rest looked up from reference TRBV5-1 and TRBJ2-3): KAGVTQTPRYLIKTRGQQVTLSCSPISGHRSVSWYQQTPGQGLQFLFEYFSETQRNKGNFPGRFSGRQFSNSRSEMNVSTLELGDSALYLCASSLAQGAGGSDTQYFGPGTRLTVL.

V is TRBV19 and J is TRBJ1-1; a possible D gene is TRBD1 (5 bases). This CDR3 is built from 13 residues. From germline, CDR1 is LNHDA and CDR2 SQIVND (reference sequence). V shed 5 bases and J shed 5 bases, with 12 bases lying between them. CDR3 DNA sequence: TGTGCCAGTAGTCGCAGGGAGGGGACTGAAGCTTTCTTT. Translation gives CASSRREGTEAFF. The variable domain in full, with the rest retrieved from reference TRBV19 and TRBJ1-1, is DGGITQSPKYLFRKEGQNVTLSCEQNLNHDAMYWYRQDPGQGLRLIYYSQIVNDFQKGDIAEGYSVSREKKESFPLTVTSAQKNPTAFYLCASSRREGTEAFFGQGTRLTVV.

The chain recombines TRBV5-1 with TRBJ2-7; D unclear. V shed 4 bases and J shed 5 bases, with 16 bases lying between them. This CDR3 has 14 amino acids. CDR1 SGHRS and CDR2 YFSETQ come from the germline V gene. CDR3 bases: TGCGCCAGCAGCGGTAGACTGCTTGGCGACGAGCAGTACTTC. This gives the protein CASSGRLLGDEQYF.